The 17 T cell receptor beta chains given below trace back to one sample, sequenced in a study of CD8+CD57+ T cells in acquired aplastic anemia. CD8+CD57+ cell expansion, shown by flow cytometry, had occurred in the patients selected for sequencing. Both TCR beta VDJ combination and CDR3 sequence profiling were carried out. Genomic DNA was the template for this profiling. Each CDR3 protein gets one entry after TCRdb re-called the reads with MiXCR. The sample lists 400,000 to 600,000 distinct CDR3 sequences, 25% to 40% seen once, with approximately 0.82% in the top ten. The specimen was sorted CD4+, CD8+, or CD8+CD57+ T cells (not recorded which) from PBMCs. These receptors were obtained from a human donor with aplastic anemia.

This clonotype was detected only a few times. The gene calls are TRBV4-2 and TRBJ2-1, with 12 bases matching TRBD2. This CDR3 spans 16 amino acids. Germline CDR1 is LGHNA and CDR2 is YNFKEQ. The V segment lost 0 bases and the J segment 4 bases; nucleotides outside the gene matches: 1. CDR3 residues: CASSQETSGGYNEQFF. The CDR3 DNA sequence: TGTGCCAGCAGCCAAGAGACTAGCGGGGGATACAATGAGCAGTTCTTC.

This clonotype was detected ten times or more. The CDR3 nucleotides read TGCAGCGTCGGGACAGCGAACCTCTATGGCTACACCTTC. Amino acid sequence: CSVGTANLYGYTF. V and J are TRBV29-1 and TRBJ1-2; 7 bases line up with TRBD1. Germline V gives CDR1 SQVTM, CDR2 ANQGSEA. The V segment lost 6 bases and the J segment 4 bases; nucleotides outside the gene matches: 8. The CDR3 covers 13 residues.

Regarding this clonotype: The junction does not match germline at one end; this may be a read error. The rearrangement joins TRBV10-1 to TRBJ1-3; the D is unclear. The CDR3 has 12 amino acids. Germline assignment: CDR1 WNHNN and CDR2 SYGVQD (reference sequence). The CDR3 is CASGDSGNTIYF. CDR3 in DNA: TGTGCCAGCGGTGACTCTGGAAACACCATATATTTT.

On this clonotype: A read error may account for a junction end that differs from germline. CDR3 residues: CASSLLGVAEAFF. In DNA, the CDR3 is TGTGCCAGCAGTTTATTAGGGGTTGCTGAGGCTTTCTTT. J is TRBJ1-1 and V is TRBV9; tentative D call: TRBD1 (5 bases). This CDR3 has 13 amino acids. The germline gives CDR1 SGDLS, CDR2 YYNGEE.

V usage is TRBV4-1 and J usage is TRBJ2-1; 7 positions agree with TRBD2. The CDR3 is made up of 17 amino acids. Germline CDR1 MGHRA, CDR2 YSYEKL. J lost 7 bases, V lost 4 bases, and 16 bases had no gene match. CDR3 sequence reads: CASSPRLEGRALNEQFF. CDR3 DNA sequence: TGCGCCAGCAGCCCCCGACTAGAGGGGAGGGCCCTGAATGAGCAGTTCTTC.

This clonotype was found many times. In nucleotides, the CDR3 is TGTGCCACCAGCAGAGATAGGGGCCTCCGCACAGATACGCAGTATTTT. Its translation is CATSRDRGLRTDTQYF. The chain carries TRBV15 and TRBJ2-3, with D possibly matching TRBD1 (5 bases). The ends were cut back, 0 bases at V and 1 base at J, with 11 bases in the middle. The CDR3 loop spans 16 amino acids. CDR1 and CDR2 from the germline V gene are LNHNV and YYDKDF (reference sequence).

This clonotype appeared many times. The rearrangement links TRBV20-1 to TRBJ1-6, with D unresolved. The V end lost 6 bases, the J end lost 0 bases, and 12 bases lay between the germline ends. Germline lookup yields CDR1 DFQATT and CDR2 SNEGSKA (reference sequence). There are 15 residues in the CDR3. This CDR3 is CSAQEGSSYNSPLHF. Written as DNA, the CDR3 is TGCAGTGCCCAGGAAGGGAGCTCCTATAATTCACCCCTCCACTTT.

A note on this clonotype: A clone one base away is much larger, so this may be a read error. The rearrangement joins TRBV24-1 to TRBJ1-1, with a possible D match to TRBD1 (5 bases). V lost 9 bases and J 0 bases, leaving 13 bases between the germline ends. This CDR3 region has 14 residues. Germline CDR1 KGHDR, CDR2 SFDVKD. CDR3 sequence reads: CATVEGLMNTEAFF. The CDR3 DNA reads TGTGCCACCGTCGAGGGGCTGATGAACACTGAAGCTTTCTTT.

The chain joins TRBV2 to TRBJ1-3, with D tentatively TRBD1 (6 bases). CDR1 is SNHLY, CDR2 FYNNEI, per germline. V dropped 6 bases and J dropped 0 bases, with 12 bases sitting between them. This CDR3 has 15 residues. The CDR3 DNA reads as TGTGCCAGCAGCCAGGGACACCCCTCTGGAAACACCATATATTTT. It specifies CASSQGHPSGNTIYF.

This clonotype was observed a few times. This chain uses TRBV19 with TRBJ2-1; 7 nucleotides agree with TRBD2. Germline V CDR1 and CDR2: LNHDA, SQIVND (reference sequence). CDR3 length: 13 residues. The V segment lost 5 bases and the J segment 6 bases; nucleotides outside the gene matches: 4. CDR3 nucleotide sequence: TGTGCCAGTAGTCAAAGCGGGGTCAATGAGCAGTTCTTC. Translating gives CASSQSGVNEQFF. Drawing the rest from reference TRBV19 and TRBJ2-1, the complete variable domain is DGGITQSPKYLFRKEGQNVTLSCEQNLNHDAMYWYRQDPGQGLRLIYYSQIVNDFQKGDIAEGYSVSREKKESFPLTVTSAQKNPTAFYLCASSQSGVNEQFFGPGTRLTVL.

This chain joins TRBV5-1 and TRBJ2-3; 7 nucleotides match TRBD2. J lost 0 bases, V lost 0 bases, and 4 bases had no gene match. The CDR3 has 16 residues. Per the germline V gene, CDR1 is SGHRS and CDR2 is YFSETQ. The CDR3 sequence is CASSLELAVSTDTQYF. CDR3 sequence (DNA): TGCGCCAGCAGCTTGGAGCTAGCGGTTAGCACAGATACGCAGTATTTT.

The chain combines TRBV25-1 with TRBJ1-2, with D maybe TRBD1 (5 bases). The CDR3 contains 14 residues. CDR1 is MGHDK and CDR2 is SYGVNS in the germline V gene. V lost 5 bases to trimming and J lost 5 bases, with 15 bases between them. CDR3 DNA sequence: TGTGCCAGCAGTTCCGGGAGGGGAGGGTATGGCTACACCTTC. Translated, it gives CASSSGRGGYGYTF.

CDR3 sequence: CASSPPRQGRITDTQYF. CDR3 in DNA: TGTGCCAGCAGCCCACCTAGACAGGGGAGGATAACAGATACGCAGTATTTT. The gene calls are TRBV11-1 and TRBJ2-3, with TRBD1 matching over 8 bases. Trimming at V came to 5 bases and at J to 3 bases, leaving 13 bases not matched to a gene. CDR1 SGHAT and CDR2 FQDESV come from the germline V gene (reference sequence). The CDR3 spans 17 residues.

This clonotype has ten or more counts. The genes are TRBV29-1 and TRBJ1-1; perhaps TRBD1 as D (6 bases). Germline V lookup: CDR1 SQVTM, CDR2 ANQGSEA. CDR3 length: 14 amino acids. V was cut by 3 bases and J by 4 bases, with 15 bases left in between. The DNA for the CDR3 is TGCAGCGTTGACCTGGGCAGGGGTGTCACTGAAGCTTTCTTT. The encoded protein is CSVDLGRGVTEAFF.

This clonotype has just a few counts. The chain is built from TRBV12-3 or TRBV12-4 and TRBJ2-1, with 12 positions matching TRBD1. The CDR3 sequence is 17 residues long. Unmatched junction bases numbered 10, after V lost 5 bases and J lost 5 bases. CDR3 nucleotide sequence: TGTGCCAGCAGTCGTCCCGGGACAGGGGGCGCCCACAATGAGCAGTTCTTC. It is translated as CASSRPGTGGAHNEQFF.

This clonotype appeared a single time. The gene calls are TRBV5-6 and TRBJ2-2; TRBD2 matches at 12 bases. In germline, CDR1 is SGHDT, CDR2 YYEEEE. J was trimmed by 7 bases and V by 4 bases; bases with no gene match: 5. The CDR3 contains 15 residues. The CDR3 coding sequence is TGTGCCAGCAGCAAACTAGCGGGAGGAATCGGGGAGCTGTTTTTT. Translation: CASSKLAGGIGELFF.

CDR3 in DNA: TGTGCCATCAGTGAGGCCCAACCGTCCGGAGGGGCCACTCTTCACGGGAATACAGATACGCAGTATTTT. Translated: CAISEAQPSGGATLHGNTDTQYF. The chain joins TRBV10-3 to TRBJ2-3; the D gene is possibly TRBD2 (6 bases). CDR3 length: 23 residues. V was shortened by 2 bases and J by 3 bases, with 36 bases between the two germline ends. Germline V gene data show CDR1 as ENHRY and CDR2 as SYGVKD.